This T cell receptor (beta chain) was identified during a study of T cells in Graves' hyperthyroidism and ophthalmopathy. TCR beta CDR3 region amplification was performed from RNA transcripts. The HTBI primer set served for first-round RT-PCR of the TCR CDR3. TCRdb analysed the multiplex PCR reads with MiXCR anew, one entry per CDR3 protein. The data hold about 460,000 distinct CDR3 sequences, with around a fifth observed a single time. Overall study findings and caveats: Most thyroid clonotypes expanded above 0.001 appeared in blood too.

V was pared by 0 bases and J by 6 bases, with 12 bases between. The CDR3 covers 15 residues. Germline V gene data show CDR1 as ENHRY and CDR2 as SYGVKD. This clonotype has just a few counts. The antigen remains undetermined. The receptor comes from a woman aged 70-85 years with Graves' ophthalmopathy. Sequencing was done on a sample of blood. This chain links TRBV10-3 with TRBJ2-1; maybe TRBD2 (6 bases). The CDR3 sequence: CAISESGLLFNEQFF. The CDR3 nucleotides are TGTGCCATCAGTGAGTCGGGACTGTTATTCAATGAGCAGTTCTTC.